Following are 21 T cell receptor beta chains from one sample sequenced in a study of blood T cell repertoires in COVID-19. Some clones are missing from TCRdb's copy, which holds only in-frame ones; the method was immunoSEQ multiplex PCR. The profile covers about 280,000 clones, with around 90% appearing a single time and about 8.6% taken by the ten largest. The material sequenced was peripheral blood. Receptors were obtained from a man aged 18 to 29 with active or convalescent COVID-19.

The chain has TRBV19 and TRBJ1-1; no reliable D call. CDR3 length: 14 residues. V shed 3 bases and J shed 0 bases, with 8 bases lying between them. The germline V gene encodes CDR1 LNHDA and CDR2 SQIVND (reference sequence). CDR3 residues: CASSIFGVNTEAFF. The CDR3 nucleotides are TGTGCCAGTAGTATTTTCGGGGTGAACACTGAAGCTTTCTTT.

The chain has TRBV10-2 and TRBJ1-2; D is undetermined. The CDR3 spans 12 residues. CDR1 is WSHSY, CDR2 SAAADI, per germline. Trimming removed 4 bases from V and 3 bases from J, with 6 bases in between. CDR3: CASSGRDYGYTF. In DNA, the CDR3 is TGCGCCAGCAGTGGTCGGGACTATGGCTACACCTTC.

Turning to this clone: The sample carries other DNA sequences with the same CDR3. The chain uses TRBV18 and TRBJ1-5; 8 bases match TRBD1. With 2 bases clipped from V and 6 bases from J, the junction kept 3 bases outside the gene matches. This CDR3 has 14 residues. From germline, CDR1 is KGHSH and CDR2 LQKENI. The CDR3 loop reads CASSPGQGGQPQHF. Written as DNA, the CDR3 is TGTGCCAGCTCACCAGGACAGGGCGGTCAGCCCCAGCATTTT.

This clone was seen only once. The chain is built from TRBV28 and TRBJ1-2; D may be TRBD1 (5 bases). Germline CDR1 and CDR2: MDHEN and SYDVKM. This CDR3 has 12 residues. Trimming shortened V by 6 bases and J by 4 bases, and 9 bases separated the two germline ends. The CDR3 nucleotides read TGTGCCAGCAGGCGGGGCGGCTATGGCTACACCTTC. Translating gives CASRRGGYGYTF.

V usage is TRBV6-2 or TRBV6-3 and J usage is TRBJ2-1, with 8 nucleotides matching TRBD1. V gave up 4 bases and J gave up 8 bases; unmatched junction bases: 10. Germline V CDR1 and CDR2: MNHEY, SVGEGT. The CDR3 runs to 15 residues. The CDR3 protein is CASSSADRDLDEQFF. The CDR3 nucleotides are TGTGCCAGCAGTTCGGCGGACAGGGATTTGGATGAGCAGTTCTTC.

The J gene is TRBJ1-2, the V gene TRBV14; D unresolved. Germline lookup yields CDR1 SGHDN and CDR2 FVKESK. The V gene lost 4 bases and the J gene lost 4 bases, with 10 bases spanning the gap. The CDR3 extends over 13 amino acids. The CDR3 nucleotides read TGTGCCAGCAGCCGGGAGGCAGTCTATGGCTACACCTTC. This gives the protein CASSREAVYGYTF.

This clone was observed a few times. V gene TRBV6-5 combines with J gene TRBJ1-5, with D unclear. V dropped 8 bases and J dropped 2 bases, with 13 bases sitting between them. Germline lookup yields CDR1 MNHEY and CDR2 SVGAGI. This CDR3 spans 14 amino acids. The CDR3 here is CASADSGGNQPQHF. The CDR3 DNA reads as TGTGCCAGCGCAGATTCCGGGGGCAATCAGCCCCAGCATTTT.

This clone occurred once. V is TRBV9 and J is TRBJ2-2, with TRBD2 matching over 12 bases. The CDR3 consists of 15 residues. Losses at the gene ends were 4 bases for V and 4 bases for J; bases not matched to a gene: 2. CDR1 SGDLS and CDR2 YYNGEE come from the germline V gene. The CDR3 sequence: CASSPSGGATGELFF. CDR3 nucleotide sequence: TGTGCCAGCAGCCCTAGCGGGGGGGCCACCGGGGAGCTGTTTTTT.

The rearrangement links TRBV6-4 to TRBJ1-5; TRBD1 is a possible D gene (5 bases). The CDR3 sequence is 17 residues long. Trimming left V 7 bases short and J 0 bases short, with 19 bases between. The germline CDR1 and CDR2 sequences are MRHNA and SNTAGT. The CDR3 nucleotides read TGTGCCAGCATCGGTAGACAGTTTCCCTATAGCAATCAGCCCCAGCATTTT. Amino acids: CASIGRQFPYSNQPQHF.

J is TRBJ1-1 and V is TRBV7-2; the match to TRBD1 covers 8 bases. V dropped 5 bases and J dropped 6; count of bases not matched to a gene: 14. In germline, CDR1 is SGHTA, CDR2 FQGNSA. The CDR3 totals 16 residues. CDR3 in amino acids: CASSAQRTGGRSEAFF. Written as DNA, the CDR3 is TGTGCCAGCAGCGCACAGAGAACAGGGGGTAGGTCTGAAGCTTTCTTT.

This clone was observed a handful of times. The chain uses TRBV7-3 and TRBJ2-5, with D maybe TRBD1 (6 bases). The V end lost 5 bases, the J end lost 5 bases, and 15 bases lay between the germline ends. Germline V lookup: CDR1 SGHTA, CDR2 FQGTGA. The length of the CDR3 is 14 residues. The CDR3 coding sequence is TGTGCCAGCAGCGCTACAGGGTCGGCGGAGACCCAGTACTTC. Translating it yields CASSATGSAETQYF.

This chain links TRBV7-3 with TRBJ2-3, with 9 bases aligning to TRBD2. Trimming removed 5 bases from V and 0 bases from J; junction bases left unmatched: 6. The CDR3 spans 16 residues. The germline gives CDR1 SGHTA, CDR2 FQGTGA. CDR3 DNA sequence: TGTGCCAGCAGCGCCGGACTAGCGACTAGCACAGATACGCAGTATTTT. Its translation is CASSAGLATSTDTQYF.

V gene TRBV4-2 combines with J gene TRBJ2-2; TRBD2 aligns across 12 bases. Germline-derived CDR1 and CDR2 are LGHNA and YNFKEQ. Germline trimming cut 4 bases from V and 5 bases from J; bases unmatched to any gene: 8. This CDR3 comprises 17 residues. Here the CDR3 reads CASSPLASGGATGELFF. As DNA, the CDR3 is TGTGCCAGCAGCCCGTTGGCTAGCGGGGGGGCAACCGGGGAGCTGTTTTTT.

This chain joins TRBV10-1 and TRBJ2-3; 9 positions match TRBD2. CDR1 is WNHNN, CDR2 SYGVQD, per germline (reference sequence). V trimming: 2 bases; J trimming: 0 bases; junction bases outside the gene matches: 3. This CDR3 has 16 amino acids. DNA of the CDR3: TGCGCCAGCAGTGAGGGACTAGCGCCTAGCACAGATACGCAGTATTTT. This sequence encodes CASSEGLAPSTDTQYF.

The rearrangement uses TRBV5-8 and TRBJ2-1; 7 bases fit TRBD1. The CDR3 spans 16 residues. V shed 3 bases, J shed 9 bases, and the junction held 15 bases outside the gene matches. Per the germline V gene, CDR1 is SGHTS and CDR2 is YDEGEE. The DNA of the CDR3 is TGTGCCAGCAGCTCGGCCTTGACAGGGTTTACAAGTGAGCAGTTCTTC. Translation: CASSSALTGFTSEQFF.

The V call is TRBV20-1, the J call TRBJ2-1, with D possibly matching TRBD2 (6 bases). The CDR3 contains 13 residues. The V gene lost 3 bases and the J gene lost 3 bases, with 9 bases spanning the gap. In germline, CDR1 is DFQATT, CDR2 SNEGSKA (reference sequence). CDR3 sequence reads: CSASSGDYNEQFF. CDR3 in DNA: TGCAGTGCTAGTTCGGGGGACTACAATGAGCAGTTCTTC.

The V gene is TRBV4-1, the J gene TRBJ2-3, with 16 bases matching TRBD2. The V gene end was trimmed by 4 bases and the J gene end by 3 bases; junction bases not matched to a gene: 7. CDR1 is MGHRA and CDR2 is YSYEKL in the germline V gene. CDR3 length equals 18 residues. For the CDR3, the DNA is TGCGCCAGCAGCCTCCCGGGACTAGCGGGGGGGCCGACAGATACGCAGTATTTT. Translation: CASSLPGLAGGPTDTQYF.

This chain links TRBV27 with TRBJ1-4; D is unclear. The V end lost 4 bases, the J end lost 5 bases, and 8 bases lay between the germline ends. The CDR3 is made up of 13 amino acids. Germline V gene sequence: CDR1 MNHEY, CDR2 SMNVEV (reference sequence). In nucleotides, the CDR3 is TGTGCCAGCAGTTACCGGCGGAATGAAAAACTGTTTTTT. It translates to CASSYRRNEKLFF.

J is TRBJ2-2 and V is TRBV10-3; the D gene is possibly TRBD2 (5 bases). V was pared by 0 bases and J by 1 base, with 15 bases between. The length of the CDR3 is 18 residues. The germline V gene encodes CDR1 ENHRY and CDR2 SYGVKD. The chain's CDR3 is CAISESTRGGGNTGELFF. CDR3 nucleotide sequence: TGTGCCATCAGTGAGTCGACCCGCGGAGGAGGGAACACCGGGGAGCTGTTTTTT.

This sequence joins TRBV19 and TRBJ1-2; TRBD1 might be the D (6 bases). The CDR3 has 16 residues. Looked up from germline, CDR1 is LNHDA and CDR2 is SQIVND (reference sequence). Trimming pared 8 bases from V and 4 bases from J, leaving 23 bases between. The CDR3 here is CASSRGDTFLGYGYTF. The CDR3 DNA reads TGTGCCAGTTCCCGAGGGGACACCTTCTTAGGCTATGGCTACACCTTC.

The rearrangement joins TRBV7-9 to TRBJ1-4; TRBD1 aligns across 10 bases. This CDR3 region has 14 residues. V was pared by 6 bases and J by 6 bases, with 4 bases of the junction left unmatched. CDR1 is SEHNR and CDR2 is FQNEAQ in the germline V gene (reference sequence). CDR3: CASRPTGGHEKLFF. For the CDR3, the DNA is TGTGCCAGCAGACCGACAGGGGGCCATGAAAAACTGTTTTTT.